This is a list of T cell receptor beta chains from one sample in a study of blood T cell repertoires in COVID-19. TCRdb's table, derived via immunoSEQ multiplex PCR, lists solely in-frame clones and lacks some. The sample shows roughly 140,000 clones, about nine tenths of them seen only once. Sample: peripheral blood. Receptor source: a human donor in a cohort sampled during active COVID-19. Both conserved end residues are part of each CDR3. A D gene is named only where the DNA matches it firmly. Some rows have no size entry. The others give once, few or many, or a class for an expanded clone.

d_gene: .
v_gene: TRBV18
abundance: .
j_gene: TRBJ2-5
CDR3nt: TGTGCCAGCTCACCATTGACCAGAGGTGGTGAGGAGACCCAGTACTTC
CDR3aa: CASSPLTRGGEETQYF

d_gene: .
v_gene: TRBV6-1
abundance: once
j_gene: TRBJ1-1
CDR3nt: TGTGCCAGCAGTGATAGAGGAAGTGAAGCTTTCTTT
CDR3aa: CASSDRGSEAFF

d_gene: TRBD1
v_gene: TRBV14
abundance: .
j_gene: TRBJ1-6
CDR3nt: TGTGCCAGCAGCACCGGACAGGGGAATTCACCCCTCCACTTT
CDR3aa: CASSTGQGNSPLHF

d_gene: .
v_gene: TRBV5-1
abundance: .
j_gene: TRBJ1-6
CDR3nt: TGCGCCAGCAGCTTGACAGCGGAAAATTCACCCCTCCACTTT
CDR3aa: CASSLTAENSPLHF

d_gene: TRBD1
v_gene: TRBV5-5
abundance: .
j_gene: TRBJ2-4
CDR3nt: TGTGCCAGCAGCTTGTGGGACAGAGAGTACTTC
CDR3aa: CASSLWDREYF

d_gene: .
v_gene: TRBV7-2
abundance: .
j_gene: TRBJ2-6
CDR3nt: TGTGCCAGCAGCTTAGCACAGAGACCGGCCAACGTCCTGACTTTC
CDR3aa: CASSLAQRPANVLTF

d_gene: TRBD2
v_gene: TRBV9
abundance: .
j_gene: TRBJ2-5
CDR3nt: TGTGCCAGCAGCGTAGAGCCGGGACTAGCGGGGAAAGAGACCCAGTACTTC
CDR3aa: CASSVEPGLAGKETQYF

d_gene: TRBD1
v_gene: TRBV7-9
abundance: .
j_gene: TRBJ2-4
CDR3nt: TGTGCCAGCAGCCCGGGACAGGGGAACCTAGGCATTCAGTACTTC
CDR3aa: CASSPGQGNLGIQYF

d_gene: .
v_gene: TRBV15
abundance: .
j_gene: TRBJ2-1
CDR3nt: TGTGCCACCAGCAGAGTCAGGTCCGGAGGTGAGCAGTTCTTC
CDR3aa: CATSRVRSGGEQFF

d_gene: TRBD1
v_gene: TRBV3-1/TRBV3-2
abundance: .
j_gene: TRBJ2-7
CDR3nt: TGTGCCAGCAGCCATGGGACAGGGGCGTCCGAGCAGTACTTC
CDR3aa: CASSHGTGASEQYF

d_gene: .
v_gene: TRBV25-1
abundance: few
j_gene: TRBJ1-5
CDR3nt: TGTGCCAGCACCACTATAGGTGGCAAAATAAATCAGCCCCAGCATTTT
CDR3aa: CASTTIGGKINQPQHF

d_gene: .
v_gene: TRBV19
abundance: .
j_gene: TRBJ1-2
CDR3nt: TGTGCCAGTAGCCGCACAGGGTTAGGGACCTATGGCTACACCTTC
CDR3aa: CASSRTGLGTYGYTF

d_gene: TRBD1
v_gene: TRBV9
abundance: .
j_gene: TRBJ2-1
CDR3nt: TGTGCCAGCAGCGCCTCCGGGACAGGGCTATACAATGAGCAGTTCTTC
CDR3aa: CASSASGTGLYNEQFF

d_gene: TRBD2
v_gene: TRBV7-9
abundance: .
j_gene: TRBJ2-1
CDR3nt: TGTGCCAGCAGCCCGCAAAGACTAGCGGGGGGCAATGAGCAGTTCTTC
CDR3aa: CASSPQRLAGGNEQFF

d_gene: .
v_gene: TRBV29-1
abundance: .
j_gene: TRBJ2-1
CDR3nt: TGCAGCTCCCTTTGGGGGGGCCTCAGGTCCTACAATGAGCAGTTCTTC
CDR3aa: CSSLWGGLRSYNEQFF

d_gene: .
v_gene: TRBV6-5
abundance: .
j_gene: TRBJ2-7
CDR3nt: TGTGCCAGCAGTTTCTCAGGGGAGGCCCCCTACGAGCAGTACTTC
CDR3aa: CASSFSGEAPYEQYF

d_gene: TRBD2
v_gene: TRBV15
abundance: .
j_gene: TRBJ2-7
CDR3nt: TGTGCCACCAGCAGAGATGGGACCGGGGGGTACGAGCAGTACTTC
CDR3aa: CATSRDGTGGYEQYF

d_gene: TRBD2
v_gene: TRBV7-3
abundance: .
j_gene: TRBJ2-1
CDR3nt: TGTGCCAGCAGCCTAGCGGGGGGGATCGATGAGCAGTTCTTC
CDR3aa: CASSLAGGIDEQFF

d_gene: .
v_gene: TRBV12-3/TRBV12-4
abundance: .
j_gene: TRBJ1-1
CDR3nt: TGTGCCAGCAGTTTAGAAAGGGGCACTGAAGCTTTCTTT
CDR3aa: CASSLERGTEAFF

d_gene: .
v_gene: TRBV15
abundance: .
j_gene: TRBJ1-6
CDR3nt: TGTGCCACCAGCAGAGATGTTTTCGACTCCCATTCACCCCTCCACTTT
CDR3aa: CATSRDVFDSHSPLHF

d_gene: TRBD1
v_gene: TRBV6-1
abundance: .
j_gene: TRBJ1-5
CDR3nt: TGTGCCAGCAGTGAAGGGGACAGTAACAATCAGCCCCAGCATTTT
CDR3aa: CASSEGDSNNQPQHF

d_gene: TRBD1
v_gene: TRBV5-6
abundance: .
j_gene: TRBJ1-3
CDR3nt: TGTGCCAGCAGCACGACAGGGGTCGGAAACACCATATATTTT
CDR3aa: CASSTTGVGNTIYF